Below, 6 T cell receptor beta chains from the same sample are listed, as sequenced in a study of shared clonotypes between healthy human individuals. The method was immunoSEQ multiplex PCR; TCRdb's version includes in-frame clones alone and lacks a portion of them. This table has about 500,000 clones, more than 70% appearing once. The sequenced sample consisted of PBMCs. The receptors here all came from a woman aged 40 to 50 in good health. Some clones in this sample may be carry-over from other donors' samples.

On this clone: A much larger clone differs from this one at a single base, so this may be a read error. Here the CDR3 omits its conserved ending phenylalanine or tryptophan, so a read error is the likely source. The chain is built from TRBV19 and TRBJ2-4, with TRBD1 matching 7 bases. The CDR3 runs to 14 residues. Germline CDR1 LNHDA, CDR2 SQIVND (reference sequence). V dropped 3 bases and J dropped 3; count of bases not matched to a gene: 2. The CDR3 loop reads CASSIGTVKNIQYL. The CDR3 DNA is TGTGCCAGTAGTATCGGGACAGTCAAAAACATTCAGTACCTC.

The chain combines TRBV7-3 with TRBJ2-2; D gene unclear. The germline V and J ends were trimmed by 1 base and 1 base, with 10 bases remaining between them. CDR1 and CDR2 (germline): SGHTA, FQGTGA. This CDR3 contains 16 residues. The CDR3: CASSLNPVVNTGELFF. The DNA of the CDR3 is TGTGCCAGCAGCTTAAACCCGGTTGTGAACACCGGGGAGCTGTTTTTT.

For this clone: Other DNA variants within this sample encode the same CDR3. The chain employs TRBV18 and TRBJ1-1; D is ambiguous. V shed 5 bases and J shed 0 bases, with 7 bases lying between them. Germline V lookup: CDR1 KGHSH, CDR2 LQKENI. The CDR3 consists of 13 residues. CDR3 in DNA: TGTGCCAGCTCAGGAACAGTGAACACTGAAGCTTTCTTT. Translated: CASSGTVNTEAFF.

The rearrangement joins TRBV5-1 to TRBJ1-1; 7 bases line up with TRBD1. Germline V gene lookup returns CDR1 SGHRS and CDR2 YFSETQ. The V and J ends lost 0 bases and 8 bases, in that order; junction bases with no gene match: 4. The CDR3 has 13 amino acids. CDR3 region: CASSLDGQAEAFF. Written as DNA, the CDR3 is TGCGCCAGCAGCTTGGATGGACAGGCCGAAGCTTTCTTT.

On this clone itself: Here the CDR3 omits its conserved ending phenylalanine or tryptophan, so a read error is the likely source. The chain uses TRBV18 and TRBJ1-1, with D possibly being TRBD1 (6 bases). V dropped 3 bases and J dropped 5 bases, with 7 bases sitting between them. CDR3 length: 12 amino acids. Germline lookup yields CDR1 KGHSH and CDR2 LQKENI. Written as DNA, the CDR3 is TGTGCCAGCTCACCCGGACAGACTGAAGCTTTCTCT. Residues: CASSPGQTEAFS.

The gene calls are TRBV7-2 and TRBJ2-5; TRBD2 aligns across 7 bases. Germline V CDR1 and CDR2: SGHTA, FQGNSA. The CDR3 covers 15 residues. The V gene end was trimmed by 2 bases and the J gene end by 2 bases; junction bases not matched to a gene: 5. As DNA, the CDR3 is TGTGCCAGCAGCTTAATGGGAGGGGTGCAAGAGACCCAGTACTTC. Protein product: CASSLMGGVQETQYF. The entire variable domain, with the rest obtained from reference TRBV7-2 and TRBJ2-5, is as follows: GAGVSQSPSNKVTEKGKDVELRCDPISGHTALYWYRQSLGQGLEFLIYFQGNSAPDKSGLPSDRFSAERTGGSVSTLTIQRTQQEDSAVYLCASSLMGGVQETQYFGPGTRLLVL.